This T cell receptor beta chain was profiled in a study of T cells after yellow fever vaccination. This clonotype was counted between two and nine times. The V end lost 3 bases, the J end lost 0 bases, and 5 bases lay between the germline ends. Germline V gives CDR1 LGHDT, CDR2 YNNKEL (reference sequence). The CDR3 runs 13 residues. One entry per CDR3 protein, called by TCRdb with MiXCR from the 5' RACE reads. The sample lists some 550,000 distinct CDR3 sequences, approximately 21% occurring once. Source: PBMCs, taken 15 days after the yellow fever booster vaccination. This receptor was identified in a man aged 25 to 40 who received the YFV17D yellow fever vaccine. The chain has TRBV3-1 and TRBJ1-1; D unclear. The CDR3: CASSHGMNTEAFF. Here the CDR3 DNA reads TGTGCCAGCAGCCATGGGATGAACACTGAAGCTTTCTTT. The full variable domain, with the rest looked up from reference TRBV3-1 and TRBJ1-1, is DTAVSQTPKYLVTQMGNDKSIKCEQNLGHDTMYWYKQDSKKFLKIMFSYNNKELIINETVPNRFSPKSPDKAHLNLHINSLELGDSAVYFCASSHGMNTEAFFGQGTRLTVV.